The clone carrying this T cell receptor (beta chain) was counted ten times or more. The antigen is undetermined. The record originates from a study of neurological immune-mediated disorders. For the unsorted libraries, 2 million PBMCs stored at -80 C served as input. A 10-nucleotide random UMI tagged transcripts in template-switch 5'RACE cDNA synthesis. MiXCR, applied by TCRdb to the 5' RACE reads, yields one record per CDR3 protein. The sample records fewer than 45,000 distinct CDR3 sequences, roughly 2.5% being singletons. Study-wide results and caveats: The expanded clones of different subjects shared no CDR3 amino acid sequences (suggesting private repertoires in all groups).

CDR3 size: 15 residues. In germline, CDR1 is SQVTM, CDR2 ANQGSEA. V dropped 0 bases and J dropped 6; count of bases not matched to a gene: 7. The source of this sequence is a man aged 25 to 40 with multiple sclerosis. Sequencing was done on a sample of PBMCs. This chain connects TRBV29-1 to TRBJ2-2; 7 bases are shared with TRBD1. The CDR3 is CSVEEGRGRPGELFF. In nucleotides, the CDR3 is TGCAGCGTTGAAGAGGGAAGGGGGCGACCCGGGGAGCTGTTTTTT.